A single TCR beta chain is shown here with its context. After removal of 0 bases from V and 0 bases from J, the junction contained 4 bases not matched to a gene. Germline CDR1 is LGHDT and CDR2 is YNNKEL (reference sequence). There are 18 residues in the CDR3. Per the original methods: How many nucleated cells were present was estimated from reference gene primer amplification. The repertoire was sequenced with immunoSEQ multiplex PCR; TCRdb's copy has only in-frame clones and lacks some. D and trimming come from the DNA, and the V and J calls and clone size come from that table. The sample has roughly 34,000 clones, 75% to 90% seen once. The record originates from a study of blood T cell repertoires in COVID-19. Study-wide background: Samples of COVID-19 (acute and convalescent) were obtained from the United States, Italy and Spain. PBMCs, B-cell-depleted T cells, or T cells were the source of the cDNA or gDNA that made up the material.

V usage is TRBV3-1 (or the pseudogene TRBV3-2) and J usage is TRBJ2-1; 11 bases map to TRBD2. The receptor was isolated from a man older than 75 with active COVID-19. The specimen sequenced was peripheral blood. In DNA, the CDR3 is TGTGCCAGCAGCCAAGATGTAGCGGGAGGGAGCTCCTACAATGAGCAGTTCTTC. This translates into CASSQDVAGGSSYNEQFF.